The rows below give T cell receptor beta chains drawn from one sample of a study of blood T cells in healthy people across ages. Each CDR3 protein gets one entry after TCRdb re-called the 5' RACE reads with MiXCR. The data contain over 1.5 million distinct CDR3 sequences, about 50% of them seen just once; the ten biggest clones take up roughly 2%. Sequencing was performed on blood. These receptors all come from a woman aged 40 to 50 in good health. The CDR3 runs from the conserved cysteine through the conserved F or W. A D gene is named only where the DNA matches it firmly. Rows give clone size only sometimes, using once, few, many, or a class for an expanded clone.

TGTGCCAGCAGCGCCCATAACTCTCAGGGTGAGCAGTTCTTC CASSAHNSQGEQFF TRBJ2-1 TRBV3-1 . .
TGCGCCAGCAGCCAAGACTCCGGGCCGAAGGAGCCCCAGCATTTT CASSQDSGPKEPQHF TRBJ1-5 TRBV4-3 . .
TGCGCCAGCAGCTTGGTAGGGACCGAAAAGACCCAGTACTTC CASSLVGTEKTQYF TRBJ2-5 TRBV5-1 . .
TGCAGTGCTATCTTGGGGGGACAGCCCCAGCATTTT CSAILGGQPQHF TRBJ1-5 TRBV20-1 . .
TGTGCCACCAGCGGGGGACAGGGGGTATACAATGAGCAGTTCTTC CATSGGQGVYNEQFF TRBJ2-1 TRBV15 TRBD1 .
TGTGCCAGCAGTTTAGGGGACAGGGAATATTCACCCCTCCACTTT CASSLGDREYSPLHF TRBJ1-6 TRBV28 TRBD1 .
TGTGCCAGCAGCGTAGGAAAAGGGGAGCACTTCTTC CASSVGKGEHFF TRBJ2-1 TRBV9 . .
TGCAGTGCTAGGTCCGCGGGGGGAGCCTACAATGAGCAGTTCTTC CSARSAGGAYNEQFF TRBJ2-1 TRBV20-1 TRBD2 .
TGCAGCGCCGCGATAGGACAGGGGAATATCGAGCAGTACTTC CSAAIGQGNIEQYF TRBJ2-7 TRBV29-1 TRBD1 few
TGTGCCAGCAGTTACGGTCAGAATCGGTCACCCCTCCACTTT CASSYGQNRSPLHF TRBJ1-6 TRBV6-5 . .
TGCAGTGCTCCCTCAAGGGGGCTGGGGGAGACCCAGTACTTC CSAPSRGLGETQYF TRBJ2-5 TRBV20-1 TRBD1 few
TGCGCCAGCAGCTTGGCGGACAGATACCAAGAGACCCAGTACTTC CASSLADRYQETQYF TRBJ2-5 TRBV5-1 . few
TGTGCCAGCAGTTTTGTACACTCCTACACCTTC CASSFVHSYTF TRBJ1-2 TRBV28 . few
TGCGCCAGCAGCCAAGATAGCGGGACATCTTACGAGCAGTACTTC CASSQDSGTSYEQYF TRBJ2-7 TRBV4-3 TRBD2 few
TGTGCCAGTAGGGCACAGAATCCAAGAGCTTACACCGGGGAGCTGTTTTTT CASRAQNPRAYTGELFF TRBJ2-2 TRBV19 . .
TGCAGCGTCTTACTAGCAGCACAGACCCAGTACTTC CSVLLAAQTQYF TRBJ2-5 TRBV29-1 . many
TGCAGTGCTAGTCAGGGCCAGAGGAATTCACCCCTCCACTTT CSASQGQRNSPLHF TRBJ1-6 TRBV20-1 . once
TGCGCCAGCGGAAAGACTAGCGGGGGCCACACAGATACGCAGTATTTT CASGKTSGGHTDTQYF TRBJ2-3 TRBV5-1 TRBD2 .
TGTGCCAGCAGCTTAGGGCGGGACACTGGGGCCAACGTCCTGACTTTC CASSLGRDTGANVLTF TRBJ2-6 TRBV7-8 . .
TGTGCCAGCACCGAGACAGGCAACACAGATACGCAGTATTTT CASTETGNTDTQYF TRBJ2-3 TRBV28 . .
TGCAGTGCCCAGAGGGGGGCAGTCCAAGAGACCCAGTACTTC CSAQRGAVQETQYF TRBJ2-5 TRBV20-1 . few
TGTGCCGGCAGCAAACTTGACAGGGCGAGCGCTTTCTTT CAGSKLDRASAFF TRBJ1-1 TRBV27 TRBD1 .
TGTGCCAGCAGCGCCCTCGCCTCCTACGAGCAGTACTTC CASSALASYEQYF TRBJ2-7 TRBV7-2 . .
TGCAGTGCAGAACCCCCAACATACTACGAGCAGTACTTC CSAEPPTYYEQYF TRBJ2-7 TRBV20-1 . .
TGTGCCAGCAGTGAAGAATCTGGGGGCTCAAACATTCAGTACTTC CASSEESGGSNIQYF TRBJ2-4 TRBV6-1 . .
TGTGCCAGCAGCCCGCAGGGACAGGGGGCTGAAGCTTTCTTT CASSPQGQGAEAFF TRBJ1-1 TRBV7-3 TRBD1 .
TGTGCCAGCAGCCCCAGGCCCTCAGGTGGTTCAGGCAATCAGCCCCAGCATTTT CASSPRPSGGSGNQPQHF TRBJ1-5 TRBV7-8 . .
TGTGCCAGCAACCACCACCGGGACAGGGGATCTGTCGCTTTCTTT CASNHHRDRGSVAFF TRBJ1-1 TRBV6-2/TRBV6-3 TRBD1 .
TGTGCCAGCAGCTTGAGTTTGTGGGCCTACAATGAGCAGTTCTTC CASSLSLWAYNEQFF TRBJ2-1 TRBV5-8 . .
TGTGCCAGCAGTCAACAGGGCTTGGCAGATGCGCAGTATTTT CASSQQGLADAQYF TRBJ2-3 TRBV6-5 . .
TGCGCCAGCAGCCAAGATTTAGCGACAGGGGGCTCCTATAATTCACCCCTCCACTTT CASSQDLATGGSYNSPLHF TRBJ1-6 TRBV4-3 TRBD1 .
TGTGCCAGCAGCTTTAGAGGTGCACACCAAAGCTCCTACAATGAGCAGTTCTTC CASSFRGAHQSSYNEQFF TRBJ2-1 TRBV7-6 . few
TGTGCCAGCAGCTTCAACCGGGACACTGTACTCTATGGCTACACCTTC CASSFNRDTVLYGYTF TRBJ1-2 TRBV7-2 . .
TGTGCCAGCAGACCACGACCGGATAATCAGCCCCAGCATTTT CASRPRPDNQPQHF TRBJ1-5 TRBV6-5 . .
TGCGCCAGCAGCCAAGAACCCAGGCCCTACAATGAGCAGTTCTTC CASSQEPRPYNEQFF TRBJ2-1 TRBV4-3 . .
TGCGCCAGCAGCTTGGCCGTCGGCAACACAGATACGCAGTATTTT CASSLAVGNTDTQYF TRBJ2-3 TRBV5-1 . .
TGCGCCAGCAGCTTGAACAGGGGGTGGTACGAGCAGTACTTC CASSLNRGWYEQYF TRBJ2-7 TRBV5-1 TRBD1 .
TGTGCCAGCAGCCCGGGCCTAGACTATGGCTACACCTTC CASSPGLDYGYTF TRBJ1-2 TRBV7-2 . few
TGTGCCAGCAGTTTAAGACTCCGGCAGGGAGGGGAGACCCAGTACTTC CASSLRLRQGGETQYF TRBJ2-5 TRBV12-3/TRBV12-4 TRBD2 many
TGTGCCAGCAAGGGACATATAGGCTACGAGCAGTACTTC CASKGHIGYEQYF TRBJ2-7 TRBV27 . once
TGTGCCAGCAGATCCGGACTAGCGGGGCCCAATGAGCAGTTCTTC CASRSGLAGPNEQFF TRBJ2-1 TRBV6-2/TRBV6-3 TRBD2 .
TGTGCCAGCAGTGTTACTGACAGGTTCCAAGAGACCCAGTACTTC CASSVTDRFQETQYF TRBJ2-5 TRBV25-1 . .
TGTGCCAGCAGCGTAGGTGGCGGGGCCCTCCAAGAGACCCAGTACTTC CASSVGGGALQETQYF TRBJ2-5 TRBV9 . .
TGCAGTGCTAGAGGACCCCGCCGGACAGGGGTGCGGGAGACCCAGTACTTC CSARGPRRTGVRETQYF TRBJ2-5 TRBV20-1 TRBD1 .
TGCAGCGTTGATCTTGGGACAGGGGGCGACGAGCAGTACTTC CSVDLGTGGDEQYF TRBJ2-7 TRBV29-1 TRBD1 .
TGTGCCAGCAGTTTTGCACCGGGACAGATAACTCGTCTCTATAATTCACCCCTCCACTTT CASSFAPGQITRLYNSPLHF TRBJ1-6 TRBV6-2/TRBV6-3 TRBD1 .
TGTGCCAGCAGTGGTTTGGGACCCGGGGCCATCTCCTACAATGAGCAGTTCTTC CASSGLGPGAISYNEQFF TRBJ2-1 TRBV6-1 . .
TGTGCCAGTCTGACAGGGAACGACGCCAAAAACATTCAGTACTTC CASLTGNDAKNIQYF TRBJ2-4 TRBV2 TRBD1 .
TGTGTCAGCAGTTCGACTAGCGGGGGAAACATTCAGTACTTC CVSSSTSGGNIQYF TRBJ2-4 TRBV7-2 TRBD2 .
TGCAGTGCTAGAGGGGGGACAGGGGGGCAGCCCCAGCATTTT CSARGGTGGQPQHF TRBJ1-5 TRBV20-1 TRBD1 .
TGCAGTGCTAGACTACACCAATATGGCTACACCTTC CSARLHQYGYTF TRBJ1-2 TRBV20-1 . .
TGTGCCAGCAGAAAGGGGGGTCCCGACACTGAAGCTTTCTTT CASRKGGPDTEAFF TRBJ1-1 TRBV6-5 . few
TGTGCCAGCAGTTGGGACAGGGGACGAGGCTACACCTTC CASSWDRGRGYTF TRBJ1-2 TRBV27 TRBD1 few
TGTGCCAGCGGGCCGCCCGGGACAGGGTTTCACGAGCAGTACTTC CASGPPGTGFHEQYF TRBJ2-7 TRBV28 TRBD1 few
TGTGCCAGCATGCTTACCAGGGGACTAGCGGGGGGGGTAGATACGCAGTATTTT CASMLTRGLAGGVDTQYF TRBJ2-3 TRBV6-6 TRBD2 .
TGCAGCGTTGAGTCCGGGACTAGCTTATATGAGCAGTTCTTC CSVESGTSLYEQFF TRBJ2-1 TRBV29-1 TRBD2 .
TGCAGCGTTGTGGCGACAGGGATCACCGGGGAGCTGTTTTTT CSVVATGITGELFF TRBJ2-2 TRBV29-1 TRBD1 few
TGTGCCAGCAGTTGGGGGCCCGGACAGTATTTT CASSWGPGQYF TRBJ2-3 TRBV6-2/TRBV6-3 . once
TGTGCCAGCAGTTCCACATTAGGGGGCGCTGGGGCCAACGTCCTGACTTTC CASSSTLGGAGANVLTF TRBJ2-6 TRBV28 TRBD1 .
TGTGCCAGCAGCTTAGAGGGGACAAACCACGAGCAGTACTTC CASSLEGTNHEQYF TRBJ2-7 TRBV11-2 . .